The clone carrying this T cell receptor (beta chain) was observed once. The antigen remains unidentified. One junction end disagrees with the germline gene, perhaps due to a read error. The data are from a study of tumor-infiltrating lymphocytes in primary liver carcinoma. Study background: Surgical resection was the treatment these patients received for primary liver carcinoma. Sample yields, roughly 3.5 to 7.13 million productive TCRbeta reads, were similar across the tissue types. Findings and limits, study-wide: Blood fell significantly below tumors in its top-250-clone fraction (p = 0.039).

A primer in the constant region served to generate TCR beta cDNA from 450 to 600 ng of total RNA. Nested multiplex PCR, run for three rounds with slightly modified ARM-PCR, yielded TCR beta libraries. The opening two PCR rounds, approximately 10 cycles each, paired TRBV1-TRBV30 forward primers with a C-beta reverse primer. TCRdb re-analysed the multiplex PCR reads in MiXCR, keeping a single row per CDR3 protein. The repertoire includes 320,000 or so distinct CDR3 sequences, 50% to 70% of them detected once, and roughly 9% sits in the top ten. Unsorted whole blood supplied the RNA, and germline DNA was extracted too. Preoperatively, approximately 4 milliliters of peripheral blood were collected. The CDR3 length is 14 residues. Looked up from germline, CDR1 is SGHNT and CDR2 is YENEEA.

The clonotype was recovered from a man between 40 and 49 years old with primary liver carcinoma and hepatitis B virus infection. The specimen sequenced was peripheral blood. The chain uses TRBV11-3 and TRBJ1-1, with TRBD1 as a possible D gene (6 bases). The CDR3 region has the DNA TGTGCCAGCAGTTTAGGGACACTGAGCACTGAAGCTTTCTTT. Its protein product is CASSLGTLSTEAFF.